This entry lists 6 T cell receptor beta chains sequenced from one sample in a study of blood T cell repertoires in COVID-19. Some clones are missing from TCRdb's copy, which holds only in-frame ones; the method was immunoSEQ multiplex PCR. The sample lists 150,000 to 200,000 clones; 89% were seen once. Source material: PBMCs or T cells enriched from blood (not recorded which). The receptors were gathered from a woman aged 18-30 years who had recovered from COVID-19.

The chain combines TRBV4-1 with TRBJ1-6, with a possible D match to TRBD1 (6 bases). This CDR3 has 15 residues. V shed 1 base and J shed 7 bases, with 11 bases lying between them. CDR1 MGHRA and CDR2 YSYEKL come from the germline V gene. In DNA form, the CDR3 reads TGCGCCAGCAGCCAAGGTAACAGGGCGAATTCACCCCTCCACTTT. Translation: CASSQGNRANSPLHF.

J is TRBJ1-4 and V is TRBV3-1 (or the pseudogene TRBV3-2); D is unresolved. Germline CDR1 is LGHDT and CDR2 is YNNKEL (reference sequence). CDR3 length: 14 amino acids. Trimming stripped 1 base from V and 7 bases from J, with 10 bases between. The CDR3 region is CASSQGREVEKLFF. CDR3 coding DNA: TGTGCCAGCAGCCAAGGGAGGGAGGTTGAAAAACTGTTTTTT.

This clone was counted once. The rearrangement joins TRBV11-2 to TRBJ2-3, with 7 bases identical to TRBD2. The length of the CDR3 is 15 residues. Trimming took 3 bases from V and 8 from J; bases not matched to a gene: 11. Per the germline V gene, CDR1 is SGHAT and CDR2 is FQNNGV. The CDR3 coding sequence is TGTGCCAGCAGCTTTAGGCGGGAGAGGAGGCTTACGCAGTATTTT. Translation gives CASSFRRERRLTQYF.

This clone was detected once. V gene TRBV21-1 combines with J gene TRBJ2-7; whether TRBD1, the table's D call, matches the DNA was not checked. TRBV21-1 is a recognized pseudogene. There are 20 residues in the CDR3. CDR3 coding DNA: TGTGCCAGCAGCAAAGAAACAGGGGGCGCGTGTAGCGGAGTTACCTACGAGCAGTACTTC. Translating gives CASSKETGGACSGVTYEQYF.

The rearrangement uses TRBV27 and TRBJ2-1; maybe TRBD2 (6 bases). From germline, CDR1 is MNHEY and CDR2 SMNVEV (reference sequence). Trimming removed 10 bases from V and 6 bases from J, with 10 bases in between. This CDR3 region has 11 residues. In DNA form, the CDR3 reads TGTGCCACGGGACTTCCCAATGAGCAGTTCTTC. It yields the protein CATGLPNEQFF.

This clone was counted a single time. The chain recombines TRBV19 with TRBJ1-2; D may be TRBD1 (5 bases). V shed 6 bases and J shed 8 bases, with 16 bases lying between them. CDR3 length: 13 amino acids. The germline V gene has CDR1 LNHDA and CDR2 SQIVND (reference sequence). In DNA, the CDR3 is TGTGCCAGTAGCTCAAACCCCCCAGGGGGCTACACCTTC. Its protein is CASSSNPPGGYTF.